These 24 T cell receptor beta chains were all obtained from the same sample, sequenced in a study of shared clonotypes between healthy human individuals. The protocol was immunoSEQ multiplex PCR, while the TCRdb copy is restricted to in-frame clones and leaves out a portion. Of 1 million to 1.3 million clones listed, approximately 78% are singletons. Sequenced input: memory CD4+ T cells from PBMCs. Regarding subset: CD45RA-negative fraction. The receptors shown here come from a man aged 18 to 29 in good health. Some clones in this sample may be carry-over from other donors' samples.

The chain employs TRBV10-1 and TRBJ1-4; D not resolved. CDR3 length: 15 amino acids. CDR1 is WNHNN, CDR2 SYGVQD, per germline (reference sequence). Trimming pared 8 bases from V and 6 bases from J, leaving 19 bases between. The CDR3 DNA is TGCGCCAGCCTACTGCCGGTCTCAAGGGATGAAAAACTGTTTTTT. This sequence encodes CASLLPVSRDEKLFF.

The CDR3 reads CASSLMGAEGGRYTF. The CDR3 region has the DNA TGCGCCAGCAGCTTGATGGGGGCGGAGGGTGGACGCTACACCTTC. This chain joins TRBV5-1 and TRBJ1-2; tentative D call: TRBD1 (6 bases). Germline V lookup: CDR1 SGHRS, CDR2 YFSETQ. V shed 1 base and J shed 9 bases, with 19 bases lying between them. The CDR3 is 15 residues long.

This clone has ten or more counts. The gene calls are TRBV7-9 and TRBJ1-2; no clear D gene. V was shortened by 1 base and J by 3 bases, with 9 bases between the two germline ends. The CDR3 runs to 14 residues. Looked up from germline, CDR1 is SEHNR and CDR2 is FQNEAQ (reference sequence). This chain's CDR3 is CASSLVGVDYGYTF. The CDR3 region has the DNA TGTGCCAGCAGCTTAGTCGGGGTAGACTATGGCTACACCTTC.

As for this clone: This sample includes further DNA sequences coding for the same CDR3. The rearrangement uses TRBV5-4 and TRBJ2-3, with 11 bases identical to TRBD2. The CDR3 runs 15 residues. V gave up 0 bases and J gave up 3 bases; unmatched junction bases: 0. The germline V gene encodes CDR1 SGHNT and CDR2 YYREEE (reference sequence). The CDR3 region is CASSLGLAGTDTQYF. The DNA for the CDR3 is TGTGCCAGCAGCTTGGGACTAGCGGGGACAGATACGCAGTATTTT.

This chain joins TRBV5-1 and TRBJ1-1; TRBD1 is a possible D gene (5 bases). Trimming removed 3 bases at V and 3 bases at J, with 9 bases between. The CDR3 length is 13 residues. Germline V lookup: CDR1 SGHRS, CDR2 YFSETQ. The CDR3 region is CASSYSGDTEAFF. CDR3 DNA sequence: TGCGCCAGCAGCTATTCGGGGGACACTGAAGCTTTCTTT.

This clone occurred a few times. The chain combines TRBV18 with TRBJ2-5; perhaps TRBD2 as D (5 bases). The CDR3 is 13 amino acids. V lost 3 bases and J lost 8, with 13 bases in between. Per germline, CDR1 KGHSH and CDR2 LQKENI. CDR3 loop: CASSPARERTQYF. For the CDR3, the DNA is TGTGCCAGCTCACCGGCGAGGGAAAGAACCCAGTACTTC.

This clone was detected only a few times. The chain combines TRBV28 with TRBJ1-1; the match to TRBD1 covers 9 bases. V was clipped by 9 bases and J by 6 bases; unmatched bases: 11. The CDR3 sequence is 14 residues long. Germline lookup yields CDR1 MDHEN and CDR2 SYDVKM. For the CDR3, the DNA is TGTGCCAGTCTCGACCGGGACAGGGCGTCTGAAGCTTTCTTT. Its translation is CASLDRDRASEAFF.

The chain joins TRBV2 to TRBJ2-3, with D possibly being TRBD1 (5 bases). The CDR3 has 12 amino acids. The germline gives CDR1 SNHLY, CDR2 FYNNEI. Trimming shortened V by 6 bases and J by 4 bases, and 8 bases separated the two germline ends. CDR3 sequence: CASSREADTQYF. For the CDR3, the DNA is TGTGCCAGCAGCAGGGAAGCAGATACGCAGTATTTT. Full variable domain (outside the CDR3, taken from reference TRBV2 and TRBJ2-3): EPEVTQTPSHQVTQMGQEVILRCVPISNHLYFYWYRQILGQKVEFLVSFYNNEISEKSEIFDDQFSVERPDGSNFTLKIRSTKLEDSAMYFCASSREADTQYFGPGTRLTVL.

The V call is TRBV10-3, the J call TRBJ2-5; no definite D call. From germline, CDR1 is ENHRY and CDR2 SYGVKD. The V end was cut by 0 bases, the J end by 4 bases, with 3 bases between. This CDR3 contains 12 residues. DNA of the CDR3: TGTGCCATCAGTGAGTCGATAGAGACCCAGTACTTC. It encodes CAISESIETQYF.

Comment on this clone: A much larger clone sits a single nucleotide away, making a read error possible. The chain is built from TRBV27 and TRBJ2-2; D may match TRBD1 or TRBD2 (6 bases each). Trimming shortened V by 4 bases and J by 0 bases, and 9 bases separated the two germline ends. The CDR3 length is 15 residues. CDR1 is MNHEY, CDR2 SMNVEV, per germline (reference sequence). Here the CDR3 reads CASSYGGPNTGELFF. The CDR3 nucleotides are TGTGCCAGCAGTTACGGGGGCCCGAACACCGGGGAGCTGTTTTTT.

There are a few counts of this clone. The chain carries TRBV19 and TRBJ1-1; D is uncertain. Germline assignment: CDR1 LNHDA and CDR2 SQIVND (reference sequence). CDR3 size: 13 residues. The germline V and J ends were trimmed by 4 bases and 5 bases, with 11 bases remaining between them. CDR3 protein: CASSNRGRTEAFF. CDR3 in DNA: TGTGCCAGTAGTAATCGGGGTCGAACTGAAGCTTTCTTT.

The CDR3 region is CATSREVWGTSGSMGYEQYF. DNA for the CDR3: TGTGCCACCAGCAGAGAAGTTTGGGGGACTAGCGGGAGTATGGGCTACGAGCAGTACTTC. This rearrangement joins TRBV15 to TRBJ2-7, with TRBD2 matching 14 bases. V shed 0 bases, J shed 3 bases, and the junction held 13 bases outside the gene matches. The CDR3 has 20 residues. Germline CDR1 reads LNHNV; CDR2 reads YYDKDF (reference sequence).

Only one count was recorded for this clone. The V and J genes are TRBV19 and TRBJ2-2, with D perhaps matching TRBD2 (5 bases). CDR1 is LNHDA and CDR2 is SQIVND in the germline V gene (reference sequence). The V gene lost 4 bases and the J gene lost 4 bases, with 10 bases spanning the gap. This CDR3 spans 14 amino acids. The CDR3 here is CASSSRGSTGELFF. The CDR3, as DNA: TGTGCCAGTAGTAGCCGAGGGAGCACCGGGGAGCTGTTTTTT.

This clone was found once. The gene calls are TRBV11-2 and TRBJ1-2; D possibly corresponds to TRBD1 (5 bases). The V end lost 1 base, the J end lost 3 bases, and 9 bases lay between the germline ends. CDR1 is SGHAT and CDR2 is FQNNGV in the germline V gene. The CDR3 is made up of 14 amino acids. DNA for the CDR3: TGTGCCAGCAGCTTAGGACAGCCTCACTATGGCTACACCTTC. Amino acids: CASSLGQPHYGYTF.

The sample holds a few counts of this clone. This chain connects TRBV5-4 to TRBJ1-3, with D possibly being TRBD1 (5 bases). The CDR3 is made up of 13 amino acids. Looked up from germline, CDR1 is SGHNT and CDR2 is YYREEE (reference sequence). Trimming stripped 4 bases from V and 7 bases from J, with 12 bases between. CDR3 protein: CASSPGAGNTIYF. The CDR3, as DNA: TGTGCCAGCAGCCCTGGAGCAGGGAACACCATATATTTT.

The chain combines TRBV7-9 with TRBJ2-5; possible D gene TRBD2, 5 bases. CDR3 length: 15 residues. Germline V gene lookup returns CDR1 SEHNR and CDR2 FQNEAQ (reference sequence). Trimming removed 5 bases at V and 1 base at J, with 14 bases between. The CDR3 region is CASSPWTPSQETQYF. The CDR3 DNA follows: TGTGCCAGCAGCCCGTGGACTCCCAGCCAAGAGACCCAGTACTTC.

J is TRBJ2-1 and V is TRBV5-4; 10 bases align to TRBD2. The CDR3 runs 17 residues. Germline CDR1 is SGHNT and CDR2 is YYREEE (reference sequence). J was trimmed by 8 bases and V by 1 base; bases with no gene match: 12. CDR3 region: CASSLTPSGRVVDEQFF. In DNA form, the CDR3 reads TGTGCCAGCAGCTTGACGCCCAGCGGGAGGGTCGTAGATGAGCAGTTCTTC.

The chain combines TRBV28 with TRBJ1-5; perhaps TRBD1 as D (5 bases). The CDR3 loop spans 13 amino acids. V was shortened by 8 bases and J by 5 bases, with 13 bases between the two germline ends. Germline V gene lookup returns CDR1 MDHEN and CDR2 SYDVKM. As DNA, the CDR3 is TGTGCCAGCGGGTTGGGGCCGTATCAGCCCCAGCATTTT. Its protein is CASGLGPYQPQHF.

The count of this clone is one. The rearrangement uses TRBV11-2 and TRBJ1-3, with a possible D match to TRBD1 (5 bases). The CDR3 is 15 residues long. The germline gives CDR1 SGHAT, CDR2 FQNNGV. Deletions cut 1 base from V and 7 bases from J, with 14 bases between. CDR3 sequence reads: CASSLAQAAGNTIYF. DNA of the CDR3: TGTGCCAGCAGCTTAGCGCAGGCAGCAGGGAACACCATATATTTT.

V is TRBV6-5 and J is TRBJ2-1; no clear D gene. CDR1 and CDR2 (germline): MNHEY, SVGAGI. The germline V and J ends were trimmed by 6 bases and 3 bases, with 15 bases remaining between them. The CDR3 sequence is 15 residues long. The CDR3 region is CASSQTPIGYNEQFF. The CDR3 nucleotides read TGTGCCAGCAGCCAAACGCCCATCGGCTACAATGAGCAGTTCTTC.

The chain combines TRBV30 with TRBJ1-1; D remains unclear. There are 11 residues in the CDR3. Germline CDR1 GTSNPN, CDR2 SVGIG (reference sequence). V was shortened by 5 bases and J by 8 bases, with 12 bases between the two germline ends. CDR3 sequence (DNA): TGTGCCTGGCGGAAACAAAGGGAAGCTTTCTTT. As protein: CAWRKQREAFF.

Only a few counts were recorded for this clone. The chain is built from TRBV21-1 and TRBJ2-5; TRBD1 reflects the table's D call only, with no check against the DNA. TRBV21-1 counts as a pseudogene. This CDR3 has 15 residues. The chain's CDR3 is CASSNDRGGVETQYF. CDR3 in DNA: TGTGCCAGCAGCAATGACAGGGGTGGGGTGGAGACCCAGTACTTC.

The rearrangement uses TRBV10-3 and TRBJ2-1; TRBD2 agrees at 13 bases. Losses at the gene ends were 4 bases for V and 5 bases for J; bases not matched to a gene: 5. CDR1 and CDR2 from the germline V gene are ENHRY and SYGVKD. The CDR3 length is 16 residues. The CDR3 nucleotides are TGTGCCATCAGTGTCCCGGGGACTAGCGGGAACAATGAGCAGTTCTTC. Its translation: CAISVPGTSGNNEQFF.

This clone was seen a few times. The chain combines TRBV19 with TRBJ2-2, with 13 bases that match TRBD2. This CDR3 is 16 amino acids long. Germline V gene sequence: CDR1 LNHDA, CDR2 SQIVND (reference sequence). Trimming took 1 base from V and 6 from J; bases not matched to a gene: 2. CDR3 loop: CASSIGTSGRSGELFF. The CDR3 DNA sequence: TGTGCCAGTAGTATAGGGACTAGCGGGAGATCCGGGGAGCTGTTTTTT.